The present T cell receptor beta chain was sequenced within a study of identical twins. General observations from the study: Monozygotic twins shared more out-of-frame TCR alpha than recombination models predicted.

This clonotype was counted ten times or more. The antigen remains undetermined. The CDR3 consists of 14 residues. V was shortened by 4 bases and J by 8 bases, with 14 bases between the two germline ends. The V gene's germline CDR1 is LGHDT and CDR2 YNNKEL (reference sequence). Using its own MiXCR run on the 5' RACE reads, TCRdb lists one record per CDR3 protein. The data contain under 350,000 distinct CDR3 sequences, 7.5% to 9.5% of them singletons. This sample also appeared in a second study, on yellow fever vaccine responses in identical twins.

The source of this sequence is a woman aged 18 to 35 in good health. The specimen was CD8+ T cells sorted from blood. This chain uses TRBV3-1 with TRBJ1-4; D gene ambiguous. The chain's CDR3 is CASSPGDADEKLFF. For the CDR3, the DNA is TGTGCCAGCAGCCCCGGAGACGCCGACGAAAAACTGTTTTTT.